This entry lists 29 T cell receptor beta chains sequenced from one sample in a study of CD8 T cells in ankylosing spondylitis. TCRdb itself ran the 5' RACE reads through MiXCR, one entry per CDR3 protein. The sample contains a few hundred thousand distinct CDR3 sequences, around a tenth of which appear only once. Material: blood, either unsorted or a sorted T cell fraction (not recorded which). These TCRs come from a male donor with ankylosing spondylitis or in good health (not recorded which).

This clonotype occurred many times. The CDR3 reads CSVRGTSKATDTQYF. The CDR3 DNA follows: TGCAGCGTTCGCGGGACGTCGAAGGCCACAGATACGCAGTATTTT. This sequence joins TRBV29-1 and TRBJ2-3; a possible D gene is TRBD2 (6 bases). The CDR3 runs to 15 residues. Looked up from germline, CDR1 is SQVTM and CDR2 is ANQGSEA. V gave up 5 bases and J gave up 2 bases, with 17 bases separating them.

The chain uses TRBV5-5 and TRBJ2-1, with 12 bases fitting TRBD2. The germline gives CDR1 SGHKS, CDR2 YYEKEE (reference sequence). This CDR3 has 16 residues. J was trimmed by 5 bases and V by 3 bases; bases with no gene match: 6. The CDR3 DNA reads TGTGCCAGCAGCTCAGGGACTAGCGGGTACGACAATGAGCAGTTCTTC. It specifies CASSSGTSGYDNEQFF. The full variable domain, with the rest looked up from reference TRBV5-5 and TRBJ2-1, is DAGVTQSPTHLIKTRGQQVTLRCSPISGHKSVSWYQQVLGQGPQFIFQYYEKEERGRGNFPDRFSARQFPNYSSELNVNALLLGDSALYLCASSSGTSGYDNEQFFGPGTRLTVL.

The chain uses TRBV2 and TRBJ1-2; D is possibly TRBD1 (6 bases). The length of the CDR3 is 14 residues. Trimming left V 1 base short and J 10 bases short, with 16 bases between. Germline CDR1 is SNHLY and CDR2 is FYNNEI. In DNA, the CDR3 is TGTGCCAGCAGTGAAGGACAGTCGGGGGGCGCCTACACCTTC. Translating it yields CASSEGQSGGAYTF.

At least ten counts were recorded for this clonotype. The V call is TRBV20-1, the J call TRBJ2-7; D is uncertain. With 2 bases removed from V and 2 bases from J, the gap between germline ends came to 7 bases. The germline gives CDR1 DFQATT, CDR2 SNEGSKA (reference sequence). The CDR3 consists of 12 residues. CDR3 sequence reads: CSARTDAYEQYF. CDR3 bases: TGCAGTGCTAGAACAGATGCCTACGAGCAGTACTTC.

Many counts were recorded for this clonotype. This sequence joins TRBV29-1 and TRBJ2-2; 7 bases agree with TRBD2. Germline CDR1 reads SQVTM; CDR2 reads ANQGSEA. The CDR3 loop spans 14 amino acids. The V segment lost 5 bases and the J segment 0 bases; nucleotides outside the gene matches: 3. This chain's CDR3 is CSVQRDSNTGELFF. CDR3 DNA sequence: TGCAGCGTTCAGCGGGACTCGAACACCGGGGAGCTGTTTTTT.

Many counts were recorded for this clonotype. The chain is built from TRBV20-1 and TRBJ2-6; 15 bases match TRBD2. The germline V gene encodes CDR1 DFQATT and CDR2 SNEGSKA (reference sequence). The CDR3 contains 19 residues. With V trimmed by 3 bases and J by 4 bases, 10 bases remained unmatched. The CDR3 loop is CSARAPGLAGGPGANVLTF. CDR3 nucleotides: TGCAGTGCTAGGGCCCCTGGACTAGCGGGAGGGCCGGGGGCCAACGTCCTGACTTTC.

This rearrangement joins TRBV10-3 to TRBJ2-1, with unresolved D. Germline V gives CDR1 ENHRY, CDR2 SYGVKD. The germline V and J ends were trimmed by 8 bases and 10 bases, with 18 bases remaining between them. The CDR3 runs to 13 residues. The CDR3 coding sequence is TGTGCCATCGCCCGACCGGGCAAATGGGAGCAGTTCTTC. This encodes CAIARPGKWEQFF.

This chain joins TRBV21-1 and TRBJ1-4; the DNA was not used to check the table's D call, TRBD1. TRBV21-1 has pseudogene status. The CDR3 length is 15 residues. CDR3 DNA: TGTGCCAGCAGCATCCTGGGCGGGACAGTAGTAAAACTGTTTTTT. Translated: CASSILGGTVVKLFF.

This clonotype was seen more than once but under ten times. V gene TRBV6-1 combines with J gene TRBJ2-2, with TRBD2 identical over 10 bases. V was pared by 11 bases and J by 7 bases, with 7 bases of the junction left unmatched. Germline CDR1 is MNHNS and CDR2 is SASEGT. The CDR3 loop spans 13 amino acids. The CDR3 DNA reads as TGTGCCGTTAGCGGGGGGCGGGGCGGGGAGCTGTTTTTT. Residues: CAVSGGRGGELFF.

This clonotype was seen a few times. V gene TRBV30 combines with J gene TRBJ2-1; TRBD2 agrees at 8 bases. With 0 bases clipped from V and 15 bases from J, the junction kept 16 bases outside the gene matches. This CDR3 has 15 residues. The germline gives CDR1 GTSNPN, CDR2 SVGIG (reference sequence). CDR3 DNA: TGTGCCTGGAGTGTACCCCGTGTTAGCGGGAATTGGCTGTTCTTC. Its protein is CAWSVPRVSGNWLFF.

There are many counts of this clonotype. The chain is built from TRBV6-5 and TRBJ2-1; tentative D call: TRBD2 (6 bases). Germline-derived CDR1 and CDR2 are MNHEY and SVGAGI. Trimming shortened V by 0 bases and J by 7 bases, and 13 bases separated the two germline ends. The CDR3 loop spans 15 amino acids. CDR3 loop: CASSYSGGMENEQFF. In DNA, the CDR3 is TGTGCCAGCAGTTACTCAGGCGGGATGGAGAATGAGCAGTTCTTC.

V gene TRBV4-1 combines with J gene TRBJ2-1; 8 nucleotides align to TRBD1. The CDR3 length is 15 residues. The trim removed 2 bases at V and 4 bases at J, leaving 4 bases unmatched. Germline V gives CDR1 MGHRA, CDR2 YSYEKL. The CDR3 region has the DNA TGCGCCAGCAGCCAACTCGGGACAGGATACAATGAGCAGTTCTTC. Translating gives CASSQLGTGYNEQFF.

This clonotype has at least ten counts. This chain uses TRBV10-3 with TRBJ2-3; TRBD1 aligns across 7 bases. CDR3 size: 15 residues. V lost 6 bases to trimming and J lost 2 bases; unmatched junction nucleotides: 8. The germline gives CDR1 ENHRY, CDR2 SYGVKD. CDR3 loop: CAIRPRDRITDTQYF. For the CDR3, the DNA is TGTGCCATCAGGCCCCGGGACAGAATCACAGATACGCAGTATTTT.

This clonotype has at least ten counts. This rearrangement joins TRBV12-3 or TRBV12-4 to TRBJ1-5; D uncertain. The V end lost 2 bases, the J end lost 5 bases, and 10 bases lay between the germline ends. CDR3 length: 14 residues. The DNA for the CDR3 is TGTGCCAGCAGTTTAAAAGCCCCGGATCAGCCCCAGCATTTT. Protein sequence: CASSLKAPDQPQHF.

The rearrangement links TRBV10-3 to TRBJ2-3, with 8 bases matching TRBD2. The CDR3 consists of 17 residues. From germline, CDR1 is ENHRY and CDR2 SYGVKD. The junction had 11 bases not matched to a gene; V was cut back by 3 bases and J by 3 bases. CDR3 nucleotide sequence: TGTGCCATCAGTGAACCCCCAGCGGGAGAAAGGACAGATACGCAGTATTTT. This sequence encodes CAISEPPAGERTDTQYF.

The chain uses TRBV29-1 and TRBJ2-2, with 9 nucleotides matching TRBD2. Trimming removed 5 bases from V and 0 bases from J; junction bases left unmatched: 1. Per germline, CDR1 SQVTM and CDR2 ANQGSEA. The CDR3 extends over 14 amino acids. CDR3 sequence reads: CSVRLAANTGELFF. CDR3 coding DNA: TGCAGCGTTAGACTAGCGGCGAACACCGGGGAGCTGTTTTTT.

This clonotype was counted many times. V gene TRBV12-3 or TRBV12-4 combines with J gene TRBJ2-5, with 7 bases aligning to TRBD2. The CDR3 sequence is 14 residues long. The J segment lost 7 bases and the V segment lost 4 bases, leaving 9 bases of the junction unmatched. CDR3 residues: CASSYSGVGGTQYF. The CDR3 DNA sequence: TGTGCCAGCAGTTACAGCGGGGTTGGTGGGACCCAGTACTTC.

This clonotype has a count of ten or more. The V gene is TRBV27, the J gene TRBJ2-5; no definite D call. The CDR3 extends over 10 amino acids. The V gene's germline CDR1 is MNHEY and CDR2 SMNVEV (reference sequence). The ends were cut back, 4 bases at V and 6 bases at J, with 3 bases in the middle. The CDR3 DNA reads as TGTGCCAGCAGTTCCAAGACCCAGTACTTC. This sequence encodes CASSSKTQYF.

This clonotype has more than one count but fewer than ten. This chain joins TRBV3-1 and TRBJ2-6; TRBD1 matches at 7 bases. V was clipped by 3 bases and J by 0 bases; unmatched bases: 11. The CDR3 has 19 amino acids. Germline CDR1 is LGHDT and CDR2 is YNNKEL (reference sequence). DNA of the CDR3: TGTGCCAGCAGCCACAACTTAGGGACAGCCCTCTCTGGGGCCAACGTCCTGACTTTC. Its protein is CASSHNLGTALSGANVLTF.

The chain employs TRBV7-2 and TRBJ2-1, with D perhaps being TRBD1 or TRBD2 (5 bases each). Germline assignment: CDR1 SGHTA and CDR2 FQGNSA. V dropped 5 bases and J dropped 6 bases, with 11 bases sitting between them. The CDR3 is 13 residues long. The CDR3 protein is CASSQGRSNEQFF. Written as DNA, the CDR3 is TGTGCCAGCAGCCAGGGACGATCCAATGAGCAGTTCTTC.

The chain has TRBV6-5 and TRBJ1-1, with D uncertain. The CDR3 is 14 residues long. V lost 2 bases and J lost 6, with 13 bases in between. Per the germline V gene, CDR1 is MNHEY and CDR2 is SVGAGI. The CDR3 nucleotides are TGTGCCAGCAGTTACGACCTCGCCTCCGCTGAAGCTTTCTTT. Translation gives CASSYDLASAEAFF.

This clonotype was counted ten times or more. The genes are TRBV5-1 and TRBJ2-1; tentatively, D is TRBD2 (6 bases). V was pared by 0 bases and J by 8 bases, with 12 bases between. Germline V gene data show CDR1 as SGHRS and CDR2 as YFSETQ. The CDR3 has 14 residues. The CDR3 is CASSLAATRYEQFF. DNA of the CDR3: TGCGCCAGCAGCTTGGCCGCGACTAGATATGAGCAGTTCTTC. Full variable domain (missing parts from reference TRBV5-1 and TRBJ2-1): KAGVTQTPRYLIKTRGQQVTLSCSPISGHRSVSWYQQTPGQGLQFLFEYFSETQRNKGNFPGRFSGRQFSNSRSEMNVSTLELGDSALYLCASSLAATRYEQFFGPGTRLTVL.

This clonotype was seen only a few times. This chain links TRBV10-3 with TRBJ1-1; TRBD1 is a possible D gene (5 bases). CDR3 size: 16 residues. CDR1 and CDR2 (germline): ENHRY, SYGVKD. V was pared by 0 bases and J by 4 bases, with 15 bases between. The CDR3 nucleotides read TGTGCCATCAGTGAGTCCACGTCAGGGAGGGCCACTGAAGCTTTCTTT. Amino acids: CAISESTSGRATEAFF.

This clonotype showed up many times. The V and J genes are TRBV20-1 and TRBJ1-1; 8 nucleotides align to TRBD1. The CDR3 sequence is 15 residues long. The V segment lost 1 base and the J segment 5 bases; nucleotides outside the gene matches: 9. Germline lookup yields CDR1 DFQATT and CDR2 SNEGSKA (reference sequence). In DNA form, the CDR3 reads TGCAGTGCTAGAGTTGAGCAGGGGGCGAAGACTGAAGCTTTCTTT. Residues: CSARVEQGAKTEAFF.

The DNA of the CDR3 is TGTGCCAGCAGCTTAGAGGGTAGTCAGCCCCAGCATTTT. Its translation is CASSLEGSQPQHF. This chain uses TRBV7-9 with TRBJ1-5; D is undetermined. This CDR3 spans 13 amino acids. Germline V gene lookup returns CDR1 SEHNR and CDR2 FQNEAQ (reference sequence). V lost 1 base and J 6 bases, leaving 7 bases between the germline ends.

This clonotype has a handful of counts. An end of the junction does not agree with germline; a read error may underlie this. This chain links TRBV23-1 with TRBJ2-4, with 7 bases identical to TRBD2. TRBV23-1 is reported as an ORF; its role is uncertain. The CDR3 is 14 residues long. Written as DNA, the CDR3 is TGCGCCAGCAGTCAATCGCCGACTAGCCTGGAGGTCAACTTC. Residues: CASSQSPTSLEVNF.

This clonotype has more than one count but fewer than ten. This chain links TRBV14 with TRBJ1-6; TRBD1 aligns across 8 bases. CDR3 length: 13 residues. Germline CDR1 reads SGHDN; CDR2 reads FVKESK. J lost 10 bases, V lost 3 bases, and 2 bases had no gene match. The DNA of the CDR3 is TGTGCCAGCAGCCAGACAGGGGTGTCACCCCTCCACTTT. Translated, it gives CASSQTGVSPLHF.

This clonotype was detected only a few times. This sequence joins TRBV21-1 and TRBJ2-1; the table's D call, TRBD1, has no DNA check behind it. TRBV21-1 is a pseudogene locus. This CDR3 is 17 amino acids long. DNA of the CDR3: TGTGCCAGCAGCAAAGCGCTTTGGGGGGCCTCCTACAATGAGCAGTTCTTC. It codes for CASSKALWGASYNEQFF.

This clonotype was seen many times. The chain joins TRBV29-1 to TRBJ2-4; unclear D gene. CDR3 length: 11 residues. The V gene's germline CDR1 is SQVTM and CDR2 ANQGSEA. Trimming cost V 4 bases and J 3 bases, with 4 bases left between them. CDR3 sequence (DNA): TGCAGCGTTGTTGACAAAAACATTCAGTACTTC. Amino acid sequence: CSVVDKNIQYF. Filled out from reference TRBV29-1 and TRBJ2-4, the complete variable domain reads SAVISQKPSRDICQRGTSLTIQCQVDSQVTMMFWYRQQPGQSLTLIATANQGSEATYESGFVIDKFPISRPNLTFSTLTVSNMSPEDSSIYLCSVVDKNIQYFGAGTRLSVL.